These 24 T cell receptor beta chains share one sample of origin, sequenced in a study of preoperative IRX-2 immunotherapy in early breast cancer. The data were produced by immunoSEQ multiplex PCR, yet TCRdb's version contains in-frame clones alone and is incomplete. The sample lists around 88,000 clones; 86% were seen once. This sample's treatment: preoperative locoregional IRX-2 cytokine immunotherapy. Sequences were derived from tumor tissue, sampled after IRX-2 immunotherapy. The receptors were gathered from a human donor with breast cancer.

This clone was recorded a few times. The chain recombines TRBV6-8 with TRBJ1-4, with 8 bases aligning to TRBD1. J gave up 5 bases and V 4 bases, and 6 bases lay outside the gene matches. The CDR3 covers 15 residues. Germline V lookup: CDR1 MNHGY, CDR2 SAAAGT. Here the CDR3 reads CASSSGGKKNEKLFF. In nucleotides, the CDR3 is TGTGCCAGCAGTTCAGGGGGCAAAAAAAATGAAAAACTGTTTTTT.

V is TRBV10-2 and J is TRBJ1-4; D might be TRBD1 (6 bases). Germline lookup yields CDR1 WSHSY and CDR2 SAAADI. CDR3 length: 14 amino acids. V was pared by 6 bases and J by 3 bases, with 11 bases between. The CDR3 region is CASRGGASNEKLFF. CDR3 nucleotides: TGCGCCAGCAGGGGGGGGGCCTCTAATGAAAAACTGTTTTTT.

This clone was counted between two and nine times. This sequence joins TRBV30 and TRBJ2-7; 11 bases agree with TRBD1. The CDR3 totals 14 residues. J gave up 5 bases and V 2 bases, and 5 bases lay outside the gene matches. Germline V lookup: CDR1 GTSNPN, CDR2 SVGIG (reference sequence). The CDR3 DNA sequence: TGTGCCTGGAGTCGGACAGGGGGCACGAACGAGCAGTACTTC. Amino acid sequence: CAWSRTGGTNEQYF. Full variable domain (missing parts from reference TRBV30 and TRBJ2-7): SQTIHQWPATLVQPVGSPLSLECTVEGTSNPNLYWYRQAAGRGLQLLFYSVGIGQISSEVPQNLSASRPQDRQFILSSKKLLLSDSGFYLCAWSRTGGTNEQYFGPGTRLTVT.

V usage is TRBV28 and J usage is TRBJ2-7; maybe TRBD1 (5 bases). In germline, CDR1 is MDHEN, CDR2 SYDVKM. The CDR3 has 13 amino acids. Trimming stripped 2 bases from V and 6 bases from J, with 11 bases between. The DNA of the CDR3 is TGTGCCAGCAGTTTACCCTATGACAGCGAGCAGTACTTC. It translates to CASSLPYDSEQYF.

The chain links TRBV23-1 to TRBJ1-1, with D perhaps matching TRBD1 (6 bases). TRBV23-1 is an ORF, and what it does is uncertain. The CDR3 extends over 14 amino acids. V dropped 4 bases and J dropped 0 bases, with 9 bases sitting between them. The CDR3 DNA reads TGCGCCAGCAGTCGGGGGGCAATGAACACTGAAGCTTTCTTT. Residues: CASSRGAMNTEAFF.

The genes are TRBV11-3 and TRBJ2-3, with 8 bases aligning to TRBD1. Germline-derived CDR1 and CDR2 are SGHNT and YENEEA. This CDR3 has 14 amino acids. The J segment lost 5 bases and the V segment lost 3 bases, leaving 4 bases of the junction unmatched. The chain's CDR3 is CASSFRGPGDTQYF. CDR3 coding DNA: TGTGCCAGCAGCTTCAGGGGGCCGGGAGATACGCAGTATTTT.

For the CDR3, the DNA is TGTGCCAGCAGCGTTCGGGACACAACGTTGCGGGGCTACACCTTC. Its protein product is CASSVRDTTLRGYTF. The chain carries TRBV11-3 and TRBJ1-2; the D gene is possibly TRBD1 (6 bases). The CDR3 totals 15 residues. The V gene's germline CDR1 is SGHNT and CDR2 YENEEA. The V end was cut by 5 bases, the J end by 8 bases, with 21 bases between. Supplemented by reference TRBV11-3 and TRBJ1-2, the full variable domain reads EAGVVQSPRYKIIEKKQPVAFWCNPISGHNTLYWYLQNLGQGPELLIRYENEEAVDDSQLPKDRFSAERLKGVDSTLKIQPAELGDSAVYLCASSVRDTTLRGYTFGSGTRLTVV.

V gene TRBV30 combines with J gene TRBJ1-3, with a tentative D call TRBD1 (6 bases). Trimming removed 0 bases from V and 4 bases from J, with 10 bases in between. CDR3 length equals 14 residues. Germline values: CDR1 GTSNPN, CDR2 SVGIG (reference sequence). CDR3 residues: CAWSVPGGGNTIYF. CDR3 nucleotides: TGTGCCTGGAGTGTACCGGGGGGCGGAAACACCATATATTTT.

The CDR3 sequence: CASSSNPGQWTGELFF. The CDR3 DNA reads TGTGCCAGCAGCTCGAATCCGGGACAGTGGACCGGGGAGCTGTTTTTT. V and J are TRBV7-1 and TRBJ2-2; TRBD1 matches at 7 bases. TRBV7-1 has ORF status, its function being uncertain. Trimming at V came to 3 bases and at J to 5 bases, leaving 9 bases not matched to a gene. The CDR3 is 16 residues long.

V usage is TRBV5-1 and J usage is TRBJ1-1; D gene ambiguous. The CDR3 length is 15 residues. Per the germline V gene, CDR1 is SGHRS and CDR2 is YFSETQ. V lost 5 bases and J lost 1, with 15 bases in between. The CDR3 spells CASRVGGSQNTEAFF. CDR3 in DNA: TGCGCCAGCAGAGTCGGTGGCAGCCAGAACACTGAAGCTTTCTTT.

V usage is TRBV28 and J usage is TRBJ1-4; TRBD1 matches at 8 bases. CDR1 is MDHEN and CDR2 is SYDVKM in the germline V gene. This CDR3 contains 17 residues. V shed 4 bases and J 0 bases; nucleotides not matched to a gene: 7. In nucleotides, the CDR3 is TGTGCCAGCAGTTCGACAGGGGACCCTGCAACTAATGAAAAACTGTTTTTT. Translation gives CASSSTGDPATNEKLFF.

This chain connects TRBV7-6 to TRBJ2-7; the D gene is possibly TRBD1 (6 bases). Deletions cut 0 bases from V and 5 bases from J, with 11 bases between. CDR1 is SGHVS, CDR2 FNYEAQ, per germline. The CDR3 sequence is 14 residues long. The CDR3 nucleotides read TGTGCCAGCAGCTTAGCAGGGGGTCTCCACGAGCAGTACTTC. Protein sequence: CASSLAGGLHEQYF.

The chain joins TRBV7-1 to TRBJ1-5; D gene uncertain. TRBV7-1 is an ORF, with its function uncertain. V lost 4 bases and J lost 4, with 11 bases in between. The CDR3 totals 14 residues. DNA of the CDR3: TGTGCCAGCAGCTTGCCGGGTCCAAATCAGCCCCAGCATTTT. Encoded protein: CASSLPGPNQPQHF.

The rearrangement links TRBV7-1 to TRBJ1-1; no clear D gene. TRBV7-1 is an ORF, with its function uncertain. The CDR3 is 13 amino acids. Trimming took 5 bases from V and 0 from J, leaving 7 bases between them. CDR3 amino acids: CASSDLLNTEAFF. The CDR3 DNA follows: TGTGCCAGCAGCGATCTATTGAACACTGAAGCTTTCTTT.

The rearrangement uses TRBV11-3 and TRBJ2-5, with TRBD1 identical over 7 bases. V gave up 5 bases and J gave up 1 base; unmatched junction bases: 10. Per germline, CDR1 SGHNT and CDR2 YENEEA. The CDR3 has 16 amino acids. CDR3 DNA: TGTGCCAGCAGCCCCCTTCCGGGACAGCCCCAAGAGACCCAGTACTTC. Translated, it gives CASSPLPGQPQETQYF.

The chain couples TRBV19 to TRBJ1-2, with a tentative D call TRBD1 (5 bases). Per germline, CDR1 LNHDA and CDR2 SQIVND (reference sequence). The germline V and J ends were trimmed by 5 bases and 2 bases, with 18 bases remaining between them. The CDR3 consists of 16 residues. CDR3 region: CASSSGGMESNYGYTF. The CDR3 coding sequence is TGTGCCAGTAGTTCTGGGGGGATGGAGTCAAACTATGGCTACACCTTC.

The chain uses TRBV28 and TRBJ1-6, with 7 bases fitting TRBD1. The junction had 5 bases not matched to a gene; V was cut back by 3 bases and J by 9 bases. This CDR3 is built from 14 residues. The V gene's germline CDR1 is MDHEN and CDR2 SYDVKM. This chain's CDR3 is CASSFRQGSSPLHF. CDR3 nucleotides: TGTGCCAGCAGTTTCAGACAGGGAAGTTCACCCCTCCACTTT.

In this sample, this clone turned up once. The gene calls are TRBV19 and TRBJ2-6; D call uncertain. The CDR3 contains 16 residues. Trimming removed 1 base from V and 3 bases from J, with 10 bases in between. The germline V gene has CDR1 LNHDA and CDR2 SQIVND (reference sequence). The DNA of the CDR3 is TGTGCCAGTAGTATAGTTGGGTTGGTTGGGGCCAACGTCCTGACTTTC. Amino acids: CASSIVGLVGANVLTF.

V and J are TRBV5-2 and TRBJ2-3; the listed D gene, TRBD2, was not tested against the DNA. TRBV5-2 is a recognized pseudogene. The CDR3 totals 14 residues. CDR3 nucleotide sequence: TGTGCCAGCAGCTCTCGACTAGCGGGGAATAGTGAGTATTTT. This sequence encodes CASSSRLAGNSEYF.

J is TRBJ1-2 and V is TRBV15; tentative D call: TRBD1 (5 bases). Looked up from germline, CDR1 is LNHNV and CDR2 is YYDKDF (reference sequence). V was pared by 1 base and J by 4 bases, with 13 bases between. This CDR3 spans 15 amino acids. Here the CDR3 reads CATSRGGSAGYGYTF. DNA of the CDR3: TGTGCCACCAGCAGAGGGGGGTCGGCGGGCTATGGCTACACCTTC.

The chain has TRBV29-1 and TRBJ2-3; the D gene is possibly TRBD1 (6 bases). CDR1 and CDR2 (germline): SQVTM, ANQGSEA. Trimming took 7 bases from V and 1 from J, leaving 12 bases between them. This CDR3 contains 13 residues. CDR3 in amino acids: CSGDEGGTDTQYF. CDR3 bases: TGCAGCGGGGATGAGGGGGGCACAGATACGCAGTATTTT.

The rearrangement joins TRBV29-1 to TRBJ1-2; D gene unclear. This CDR3 comprises 12 residues. Germline V lookup: CDR1 SQVTM, CDR2 ANQGSEA. Trimming took 4 bases from V and 8 from J, leaving 14 bases between them. CDR3 sequence reads: CSVGPRLWGYTF. In DNA form, the CDR3 reads TGCAGCGTTGGGCCGAGGTTGTGGGGCTACACCTTC.

CDR3 sequence (DNA): TGTGCCAGCTCACTTCGGACTAGCGAGTATGACATTCAGTACTTC. Translated: CASSLRTSEYDIQYF. V and J are TRBV18 and TRBJ2-4, with TRBD2 matching over 9 bases. Germline CDR1 KGHSH, CDR2 LQKENI. This CDR3 region has 15 residues. V trimming: 4 bases; J trimming: 8 bases; junction bases outside the gene matches: 9.

This clone was counted a single time. The chain carries TRBV23-1 and TRBJ2-2; no definite D call. TRBV23-1 is an ORF; its function is uncertain. The CDR3 is 13 residues long. V lost 6 bases and J lost 7, with 12 bases in between. This chain's CDR3 is CASSLEGNGELFF. The CDR3, as DNA: TGCGCCAGCAGCTTGGAAGGGAACGGGGAGCTGTTTTTT.